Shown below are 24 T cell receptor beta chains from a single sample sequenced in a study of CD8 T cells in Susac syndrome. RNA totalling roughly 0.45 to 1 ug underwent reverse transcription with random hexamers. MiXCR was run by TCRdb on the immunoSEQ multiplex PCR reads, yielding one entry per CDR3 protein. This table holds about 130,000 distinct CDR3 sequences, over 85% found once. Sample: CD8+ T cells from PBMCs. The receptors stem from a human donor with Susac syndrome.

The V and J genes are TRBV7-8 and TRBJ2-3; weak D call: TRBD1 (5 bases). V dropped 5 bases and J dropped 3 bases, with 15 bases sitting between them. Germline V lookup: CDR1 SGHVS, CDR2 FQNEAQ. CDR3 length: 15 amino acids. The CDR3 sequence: CASSPSTVVTDTQYF. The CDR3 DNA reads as TGTGCCAGCAGCCCTTCGACAGTAGTAACAGATACGCAGTATTTT.

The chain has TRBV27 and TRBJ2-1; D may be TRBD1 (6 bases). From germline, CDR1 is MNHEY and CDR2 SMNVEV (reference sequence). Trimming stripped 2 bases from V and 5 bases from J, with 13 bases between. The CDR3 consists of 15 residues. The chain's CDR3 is CASSLAGTKHNEQFF. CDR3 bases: TGTGCCAGCAGTTTAGCAGGGACAAAACACAATGAGCAGTTCTTC.

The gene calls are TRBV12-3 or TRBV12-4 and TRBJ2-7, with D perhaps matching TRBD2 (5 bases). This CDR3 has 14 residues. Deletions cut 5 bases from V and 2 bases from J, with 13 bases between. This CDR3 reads CASSPGGTAYEQYF. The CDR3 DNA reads TGTGCCAGCAGTCCCGGAGGAACCGCCTACGAGCAGTACTTC.

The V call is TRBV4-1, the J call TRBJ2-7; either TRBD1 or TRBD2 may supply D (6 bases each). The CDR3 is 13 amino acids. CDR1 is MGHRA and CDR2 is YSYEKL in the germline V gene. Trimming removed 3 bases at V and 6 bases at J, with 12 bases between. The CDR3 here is CASSQSGGREQYF. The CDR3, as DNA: TGCGCCAGCAGCCAGAGTGGGGGGCGCGAGCAGTACTTC.

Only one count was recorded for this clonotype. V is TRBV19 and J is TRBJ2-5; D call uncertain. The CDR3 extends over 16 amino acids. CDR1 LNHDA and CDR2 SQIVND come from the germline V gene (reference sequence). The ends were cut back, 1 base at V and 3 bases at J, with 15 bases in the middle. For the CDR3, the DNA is TGTGCCAGTAGTATAGGTTCTAGAATGGGCGAAGAGACCCAGTACTTC. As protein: CASSIGSRMGEETQYF.

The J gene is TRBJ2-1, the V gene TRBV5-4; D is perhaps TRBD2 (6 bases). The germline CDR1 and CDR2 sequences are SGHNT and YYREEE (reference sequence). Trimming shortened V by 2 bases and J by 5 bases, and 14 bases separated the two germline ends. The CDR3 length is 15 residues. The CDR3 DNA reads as TGTGCCAGCAGCTTTTATACGGGACTCCACAATGAGCAGTTCTTC. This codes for CASSFYTGLHNEQFF.

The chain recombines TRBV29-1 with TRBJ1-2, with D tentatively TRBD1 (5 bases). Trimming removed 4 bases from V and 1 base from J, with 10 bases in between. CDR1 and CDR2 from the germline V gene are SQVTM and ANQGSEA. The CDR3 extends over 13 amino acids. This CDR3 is CSVGDGYNYGYTF. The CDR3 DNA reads TGCAGCGTTGGGGACGGATATAACTATGGCTACACCTTC.

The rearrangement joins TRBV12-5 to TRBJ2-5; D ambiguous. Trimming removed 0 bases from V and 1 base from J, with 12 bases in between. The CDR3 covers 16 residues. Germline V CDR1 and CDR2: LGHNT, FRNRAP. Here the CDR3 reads CASGLVRSRFQETQYF. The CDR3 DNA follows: TGTGCTAGTGGTTTGGTACGGAGCCGATTCCAAGAGACCCAGTACTTC.

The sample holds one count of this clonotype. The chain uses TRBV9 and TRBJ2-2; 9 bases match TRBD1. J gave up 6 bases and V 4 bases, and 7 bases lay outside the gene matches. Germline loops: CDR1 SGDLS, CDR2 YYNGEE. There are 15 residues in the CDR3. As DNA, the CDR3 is TGTGCCAGCAGCCTACGGGACAGGGTTCCCGGGGAGCTGTTTTTT. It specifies CASSLRDRVPGELFF.

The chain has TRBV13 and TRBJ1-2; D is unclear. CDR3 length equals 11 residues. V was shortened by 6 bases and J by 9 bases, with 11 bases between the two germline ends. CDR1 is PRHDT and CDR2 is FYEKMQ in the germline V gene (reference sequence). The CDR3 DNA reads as TGTGCCAGCAGTCTAGAACCCAGCTACACCTTC. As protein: CASSLEPSYTF.

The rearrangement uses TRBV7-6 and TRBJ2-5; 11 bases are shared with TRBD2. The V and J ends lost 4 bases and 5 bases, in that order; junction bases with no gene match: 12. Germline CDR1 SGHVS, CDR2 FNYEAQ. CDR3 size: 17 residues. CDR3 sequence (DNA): TGTGCCAGCAGCTCAGACTTAGCGGGAGGGGAAGGGGAGACCCAGTACTTC. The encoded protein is CASSSDLAGGEGETQYF.

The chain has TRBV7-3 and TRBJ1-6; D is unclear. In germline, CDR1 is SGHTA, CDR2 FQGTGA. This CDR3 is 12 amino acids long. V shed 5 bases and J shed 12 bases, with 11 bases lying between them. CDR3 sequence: CASSHLGGPLHF. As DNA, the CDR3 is TGTGCCAGCAGCCACCTGGGCGGACCCCTCCACTTT. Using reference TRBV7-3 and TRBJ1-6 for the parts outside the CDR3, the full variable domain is GAGVSQTPSNKVTEKGKYVELRCDPISGHTALYWYRQSLGQGPEFLIYFQGTGAADDSGLPNDRFFAVRPEGSVSTLKIQRTERGDSAVYLCASSHLGGPLHFGNGTRLTVT.

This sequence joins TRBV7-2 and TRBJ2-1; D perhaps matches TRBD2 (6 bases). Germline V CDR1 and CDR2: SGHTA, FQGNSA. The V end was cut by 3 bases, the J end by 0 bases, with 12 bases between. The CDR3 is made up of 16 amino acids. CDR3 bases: TGTGCCAGCAGCTTTGGGACTTACCGCTCCTACAATGAGCAGTTCTTC. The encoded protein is CASSFGTYRSYNEQFF. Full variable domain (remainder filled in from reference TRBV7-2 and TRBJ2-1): GAGVSQSPSNKVTEKGKDVELRCDPISGHTALYWYRQSLGQGLEFLIYFQGNSAPDKSGLPSDRFSAERTGGSVSTLTIQRTQQEDSAVYLCASSFGTYRSYNEQFFGPGTRLTVL.

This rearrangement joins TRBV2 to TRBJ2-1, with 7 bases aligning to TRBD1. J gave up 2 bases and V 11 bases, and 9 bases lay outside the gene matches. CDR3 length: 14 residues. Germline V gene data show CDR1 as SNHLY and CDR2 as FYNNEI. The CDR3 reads CARQLGQAYNEQFF. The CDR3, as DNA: TGTGCCCGCCAGTTAGGACAGGCCTACAATGAGCAGTTCTTC.

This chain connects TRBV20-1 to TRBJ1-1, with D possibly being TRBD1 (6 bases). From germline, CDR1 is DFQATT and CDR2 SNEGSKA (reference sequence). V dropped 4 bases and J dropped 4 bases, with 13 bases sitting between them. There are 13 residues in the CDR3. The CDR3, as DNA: TGCAGTGCTATCACAGGGAAGAGCACTGAAGCTTTCTTT. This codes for CSAITGKSTEAFF.

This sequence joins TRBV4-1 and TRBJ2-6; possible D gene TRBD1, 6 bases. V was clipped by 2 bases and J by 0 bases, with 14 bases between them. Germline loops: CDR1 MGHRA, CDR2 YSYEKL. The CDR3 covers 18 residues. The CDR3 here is CASSQSGTRISGANVLTF. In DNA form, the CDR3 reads TGCGCCAGCAGCCAATCCGGGACACGAATCTCTGGGGCCAACGTCCTGACTTTC.

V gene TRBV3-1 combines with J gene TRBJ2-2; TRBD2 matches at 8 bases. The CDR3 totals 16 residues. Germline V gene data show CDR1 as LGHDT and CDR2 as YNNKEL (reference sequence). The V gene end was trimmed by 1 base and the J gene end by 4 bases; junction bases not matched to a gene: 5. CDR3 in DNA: TGTGCCAGCAGCCAAGTCTGGGCGGGGGGCACCGGGGAGCTGTTTTTT. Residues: CASSQVWAGGTGELFF.

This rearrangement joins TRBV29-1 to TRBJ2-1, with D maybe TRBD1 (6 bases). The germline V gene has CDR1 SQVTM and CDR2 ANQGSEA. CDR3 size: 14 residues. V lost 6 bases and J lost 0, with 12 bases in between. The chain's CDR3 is CSVQGGSSYNEQFF. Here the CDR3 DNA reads TGCAGCGTACAGGGTGGGAGCTCCTACAATGAGCAGTTCTTC.

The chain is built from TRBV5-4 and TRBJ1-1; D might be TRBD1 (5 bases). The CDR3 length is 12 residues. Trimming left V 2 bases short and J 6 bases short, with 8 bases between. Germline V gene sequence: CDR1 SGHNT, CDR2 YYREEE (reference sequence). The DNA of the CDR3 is TGTGCCAGCAGCTTCGGGGGAGCTGAAGCTTTCTTT. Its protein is CASSFGGAEAFF.

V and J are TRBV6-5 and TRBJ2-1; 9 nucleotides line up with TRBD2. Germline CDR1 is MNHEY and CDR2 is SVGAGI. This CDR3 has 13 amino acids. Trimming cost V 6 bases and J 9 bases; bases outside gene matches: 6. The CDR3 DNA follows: TGTGCCAGCAGAGCGGGACTAGCATCTGAGCAGTTCTTC. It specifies CASRAGLASEQFF.

The CDR3 spells CATSRLWDREDYSNQPQHF. CDR3 DNA sequence: TGTGCCACCAGCAGGCTGTGGGACAGAGAAGATTATAGCAATCAGCCCCAGCATTTT. This chain uses TRBV15 with TRBJ1-5; 7 bases align to TRBD1. This CDR3 contains 19 residues. The ends lost 3 bases at V and 0 bases at J; junction bases unmatched: 14. The germline gives CDR1 LNHNV, CDR2 YYDKDF (reference sequence).

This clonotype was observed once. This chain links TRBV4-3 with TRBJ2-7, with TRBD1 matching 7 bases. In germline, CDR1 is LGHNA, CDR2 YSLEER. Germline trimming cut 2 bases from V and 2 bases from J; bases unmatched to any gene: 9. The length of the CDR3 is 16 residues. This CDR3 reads CASSQSNRGSAYEQYF. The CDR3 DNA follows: TGCGCCAGCAGCCAATCAAACAGGGGTAGCGCCTACGAGCAGTACTTC.

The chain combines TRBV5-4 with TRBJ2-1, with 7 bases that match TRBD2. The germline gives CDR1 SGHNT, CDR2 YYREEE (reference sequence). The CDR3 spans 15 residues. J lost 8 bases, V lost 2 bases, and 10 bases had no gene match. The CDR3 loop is CASSFSPREGDEQFF. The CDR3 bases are TGTGCCAGCAGCTTTTCCCCCAGGGAGGGCGATGAGCAGTTCTTC.

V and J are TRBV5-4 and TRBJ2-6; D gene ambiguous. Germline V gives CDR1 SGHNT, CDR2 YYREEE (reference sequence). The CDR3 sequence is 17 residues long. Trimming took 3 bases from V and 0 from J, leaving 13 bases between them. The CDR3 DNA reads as TGTGCCAGCAGCTCCTCCAGCACCAGCTCTGGGGCCAACGTCCTGACTTTC. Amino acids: CASSSSSTSSGANVLTF.